The clone carrying this T cell receptor beta chain was seen more than once but under ten times. Amplified TCR beta CDR3 regions came from RNA transcripts. The primer set for the first-round RT-PCR of the TCR CDR3 was HTBI. MiXCR, applied by TCRdb to the multiplex PCR reads, yields one record per CDR3 protein. The sample yields a few hundred thousand distinct CDR3 sequences, 20% seen once. This record comes from a study of T cells in Graves' hyperthyroidism and ophthalmopathy. Per the germline V gene, CDR1 is MNHNS and CDR2 is SASEGT. The trim removed 6 bases at V and 9 bases at J, leaving 9 bases unmatched. The CDR3 extends over 13 amino acids.

This chain connects TRBV6-1 to TRBJ1-2; 8 nucleotides agree with TRBD1. The sequence was collected from a man between 18 and 35 years old with Graves' hyperthyroidism. Material for sequencing was blood. CDR3 region: CASSLTGGMSYTF. The CDR3 region has the DNA TGTGCCAGCAGCCTCACAGGGGGAATGAGCTACACCTTC.